This TCR beta chain was observed in a study of graft-versus-host responses after intestinal transplantation (TCRdb year 2021). With respect to the entire study: The transplants that recipients got were multivisceral, liver-intestinal, or isolated intestinal. A cohort of more than 20 intestinal transplant recipients, including one retransplant, was enrolled, and 3 patients lacking pretransplant specimens were excluded. Graft-versus-host and host-versus-graft alloreactive T cell clones were tracked in the graft, circulation and bone marrow after intestinal transplantation using bulk TCR-beta CDR3 sequencing. Samples from three later patients were sequenced in-house on an Illumina MiSeq with MiXCR processing rather than by the commercial service. Donor T cell macrochimerism was defined as a peak of at least 4% donor T cells among recipient peripheral blood mononuclear cells. Alloreactive clones were identified by sequencing pre-transplant mixed lymphocyte reaction products and comparing these products with unstimulated pre-transplant donor and recipient T cells. Anti-thymocyte globulin induction was given to all recipients, followed by maintenance tacrolimus and steroids for 2 to 3 years.

Blood samples were collected up to 4 times in the first month after transplant and then at least monthly when available. Concerning this clone: The clone's antigen remains unknown. Base qualities are not recorded, but no much larger clone differs from it by a single base.

Results and caveats for the whole study, not just this receptor: Conclusions were limited by the relatively low number and heterogeneity of intestinal transplant patients. GvH clones were found in recipient bone marrow, and some of the GvH clones appeared earlier in ileal mucosa or blood, which is consistent with an intestinal mucosal origin. Early after transplant, peak levels of circulating GvH clones were found to be associated with declines in HvG clones. In patients with donor T cell macrochimerism, the allografts had high GvH to HvG T cell clonal ratios.

The CDR3 holds 17 amino acids from the cysteine to the phenylalanine. Only CDR3 DNA remains: 51 bases, in frame from the first base. Trimming takes 5 bases off V and 0 bases off J; junction bases not matched to a gene: 10. Via the germline V gene, CDR1 is SGHTA and CDR2 FQGTGA. Library method: the immunoSEQ multiplex PCR assay. For most patients, genomic DNA was subjected to high-throughput TCR-beta CDR3 sequencing by Adaptive Biotechnologies. In the source study's methods: TCR sequencing data were retrieved from Adaptive's ImmunoSEQ software for around 18 patients, whereas three other patients were processed with MiXCR and VDJtools. Because the origin of CDR3 nucleotide sequences shared between donor and recipient could not be assigned, those sequences were removed. To count as alloreactive, a clone needed at least 2-fold expansion over unstimulated cells and a minimum CFSE-low frequency of 0.002% (template counts) or 0.001% (read counts). A clone was considered mappable if detected in the sequenced pre-transplant spleen, lymph node, or MLR CFSE-low populations of the donor or recipient. The cumulative frequency of alloreactive clones was calculated as a percentage of all sequences, weighted by copy number. TCRdb obtained this table from immuneACCESS and retained in-frame rearrangements with V and J assigned. These tables miss some clones; where compared with another copy, unresolved V genes account for less than half of the shortfall, and the remainder is unexplained. Clonal size and the V and J genes are those of that table, whereas D and trimming came from the DNA. The sample has 75,000 to 100,000 clones on record, approximately 90% of them singletons. The top ten hold 15% to 20% of the sample.

This material consisted of PBMCs, taken about 440 days after intestinal transplant. The clonotype originates from a human patient who received an intestinal transplant, so some T cells may come from the graft donor. The sequence links TRBV7-3 to TRBJ2-1; the central 7 bases match TRBD2. The CDR3 loop reads CASSLIGGSSSYNEQFF. In nucleotide form, the sequence is TGTGCCAGCAGCCTCATCGGGGGGTCGAGCTCCTACAATGAGCAGTTCTTC.